Reported below is one T cell receptor (beta chain). The data derive from a study of T cell responses to AZD1222 COVID-19 vaccine. The CDR3 extends over 15 amino acids. Germline V gene data show CDR1 as MNHEY and CDR2 as SVGAGI. V shed 5 bases, J shed 6 bases, and the junction held 10 bases outside the gene matches. Sequencing used immunoSEQ multiplex PCR; TCRdb keeps in-frame clones, though not all of them. The sample contains about 120,000 clones, 80% to 90% of which appear only once. Source: peripheral blood, taken on day 0 of MenACWY control vaccination. V is TRBV6-5 and J is TRBJ1-5; TRBD1 aligns across 7 bases. This sequence originates from an adult in good health. The CDR3 sequence is CASSITVGGGQPQHF. DNA for the CDR3: TGTGCCAGCAGTATTACCGTAGGGGGCGGTCAGCCCCAGCATTTT.